The clone carrying this TCR beta chain has a single count. What it binds is unknown. This record comes from a study of cytomegalovirus exposure and HLA in healthy donors. The wider study: Among about 200 million T cells, an earlier analysis found 95 million to 140 million unique TCR beta sequences.

Primers for the PCR totalled 60 Vbeta and 13 Jbeta. Sequencing was performed with immunoSEQ multiplex PCR; in TCRdb, only in-frame clones are kept and a portion is missing. This table has 110,000 to 150,000 clones, 60% to 85% appearing once. Findings of the study overall: Some V segments (TRBV6-2 and TRBV6-3 among them) were excluded as indistinguishable. HLA allele associations emerged for around 15,000 TCR beta sequences in a later analysis, at 0.05 false discovery rate. A later look showed TCR association rates differing by HLA locus, highest for DRB1 and lowest for HLA-C.

CDR1 is SGDLS, CDR2 YYNGEE, per germline. This CDR3 spans 14 amino acids. Trimming removed 1 base from V and 1 base from J, with 8 bases in between. What was sequenced was PBMCs. The source of this sequence is a man aged 25-45 years in good health and CMV-seronegative. V gene TRBV9 combines with J gene TRBJ1-1; weak D call: TRBD1 (5 bases). CDR3 DNA sequence: TGTGCCAGCAGCGTATGGACATCGAACACTGAAGCTTTCTTT. It is translated as CASSVWTSNTEAFF.